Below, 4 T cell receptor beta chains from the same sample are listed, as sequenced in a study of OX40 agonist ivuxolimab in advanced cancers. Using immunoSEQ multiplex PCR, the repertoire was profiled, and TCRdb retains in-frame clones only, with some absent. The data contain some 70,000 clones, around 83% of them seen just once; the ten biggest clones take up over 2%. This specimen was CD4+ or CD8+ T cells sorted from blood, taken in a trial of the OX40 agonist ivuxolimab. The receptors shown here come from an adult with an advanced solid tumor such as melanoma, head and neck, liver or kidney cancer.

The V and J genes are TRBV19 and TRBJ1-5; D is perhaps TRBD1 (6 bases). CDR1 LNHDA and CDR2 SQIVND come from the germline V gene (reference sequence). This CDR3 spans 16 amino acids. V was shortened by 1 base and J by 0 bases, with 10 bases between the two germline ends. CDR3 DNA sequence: TGTGCCAGTAGTATAGTTGGGACACTTAGCAATCAGCCCCAGCATTTT. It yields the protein CASSIVGTLSNQPQHF.

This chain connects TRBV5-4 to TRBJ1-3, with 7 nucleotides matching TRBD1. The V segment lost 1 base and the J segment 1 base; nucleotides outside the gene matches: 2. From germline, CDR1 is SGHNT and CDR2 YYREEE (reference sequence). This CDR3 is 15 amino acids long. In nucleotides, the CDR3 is TGTGCCAGCAGCTTGACAGGGGCATCTGGAAACACCATATATTTT. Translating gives CASSLTGASGNTIYF.

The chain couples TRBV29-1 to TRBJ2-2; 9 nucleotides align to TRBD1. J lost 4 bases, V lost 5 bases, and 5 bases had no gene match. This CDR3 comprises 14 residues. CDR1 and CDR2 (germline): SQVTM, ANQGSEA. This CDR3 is CSVRTTGGTGELFF. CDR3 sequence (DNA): TGCAGCGTTAGGACGACAGGGGGCACCGGGGAGCTGTTTTTT.

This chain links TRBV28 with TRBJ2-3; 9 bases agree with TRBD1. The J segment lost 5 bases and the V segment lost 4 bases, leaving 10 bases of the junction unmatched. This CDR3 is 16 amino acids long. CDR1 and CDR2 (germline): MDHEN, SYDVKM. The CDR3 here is CASSSSGTGHQDTQYF. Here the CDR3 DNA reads TGTGCCAGCAGTTCCTCCGGGACAGGGCATCAAGATACGCAGTATTTT.